This TCR beta chain was sequenced during a study of blood T cell repertoires in COVID-19. CDR3 length equals 15 residues. With 0 bases removed from V and 3 bases from J, the gap between germline ends came to 11 bases. Germline CDR1 reads MNHEY; CDR2 reads SMNVEV (reference sequence). Per the original methods: Researchers report that nucleated cell counts were estimated from reference gene primer amplification. Here immunoSEQ multiplex PCR was the method, and the copy in TCRdb shows in-frame clones only, minus some. The DNA was the basis for D and trimming; V, J and clone size are from that table. Altogether tens of thousands of clones are present, more than 80% being singletons, with the ten largest covering approximately 4.8%.

This sequence originates from a man older than 75 with acute or convalescent COVID-19. Material for sequencing was peripheral blood. The J gene is TRBJ1-1, the V gene TRBV27; D may be TRBD1 (5 bases). The CDR3 sequence: CASSLSIAGDTEAFF. The CDR3 nucleotides are TGTGCCAGCAGTTTATCGATCGCGGGGGACACTGAAGCTTTCTTT.